Following are 23 T cell receptor beta chains from one sample sequenced in a study of cytomegalovirus exposure and HLA in healthy donors. Measured with immunoSEQ multiplex PCR; TCRdb has only the in-frame clones, and not every one. Among a few hundred thousand clones listed, around 89% were seen once. Sequenced material: PBMCs. These receptors were collected from a woman under 30 in good health and CMV-seronegative.

The chain recombines TRBV4-3 with TRBJ2-5, with 7 bases fitting TRBD2. V lost 1 base to trimming and J lost 5 bases; unmatched junction nucleotides: 19. There are 19 residues in the CDR3. Germline V CDR1 and CDR2: LGHNA, YSLEER. CDR3 region: CASSQGWSMAGAEGETQYF. For the CDR3, the DNA is TGCGCCAGCAGCCAAGGGTGGTCCATGGCGGGAGCTGAAGGGGAGACCCAGTACTTC.

This clone was picked up a small number of times. This chain links TRBV2 with TRBJ1-2; D remains ambiguous. V lost 0 bases and J lost 6, with 11 bases in between. This CDR3 region has 14 residues. Germline loops: CDR1 SNHLY, CDR2 FYNNEI. For the CDR3, the DNA is TGTGCCAGCAGTGAAGCGCGCGCGGGGAATGGCTACACCTTC. Translating it yields CASSEARAGNGYTF.

The rearrangement joins TRBV2 to TRBJ1-5, with a tentative D call TRBD1 (5 bases). The CDR3 sequence is 13 residues long. V lost 1 base and J 7 bases, leaving 8 bases between the germline ends. Germline lookup yields CDR1 SNHLY and CDR2 FYNNEI. In DNA form, the CDR3 reads TGTGCCAGCAGTGAAGAGGGGTGGCAGCCCCAGCATTTT. It is translated as CASSEEGWQPQHF.

V and J are TRBV6-5 and TRBJ2-7; 7 bases match TRBD1. The CDR3 extends over 14 amino acids. V lost 5 bases to trimming and J lost 0 bases; unmatched junction nucleotides: 4. The V gene's germline CDR1 is MNHEY and CDR2 SVGAGI. CDR3 nucleotide sequence: TGTGCCAGCAGTCAGCGACAGGGCTCCTACGAGCAGTACTTC. As protein: CASSQRQGSYEQYF.

The chain has TRBV11-2 and TRBJ2-2, with TRBD1 matching 8 bases. With V trimmed by 1 base and J by 7 bases, 5 bases remained unmatched. The CDR3 totals 15 residues. Germline V gene data show CDR1 as SGHAT and CDR2 as FQNNGV. As DNA, the CDR3 is TGTGCCAGCAGCTTAGGCAGGGGGCTGGTCGGGGAGCTGTTTTTT. Its protein is CASSLGRGLVGELFF. Looking up the rest from reference TRBV11-2 and TRBJ2-2 gives the full variable domain: EAGVAQSPRYKIIEKRQSVAFWCNPISGHATLYWYQQILGQGPKLLIQFQNNGVVDDSQLPKDRFSAERLKGVDSTLKIQPAKLEDSAVYLCASSLGRGLVGELFFGEGSRLTVL.

The chain has TRBV7-8 and TRBJ2-7; TRBD1 might be the D (6 bases). Germline CDR1 and CDR2: SGHVS and FQNEAQ. V was trimmed by 5 bases and J by 1 base, leaving 9 bases between them. This CDR3 spans 13 amino acids. CDR3 coding DNA: TGTGCCAGCAGCCCCACAGGGTCCTACGAGCAGTACTTC. The encoded protein is CASSPTGSYEQYF.

The rearrangement links TRBV29-1 to TRBJ2-5, with 9 bases identical to TRBD2. The J segment lost 5 bases and the V segment lost 6 bases, leaving 7 bases of the junction unmatched. From germline, CDR1 is SQVTM and CDR2 ANQGSEA. CDR3 size: 13 residues. This CDR3 reads CSVAGLALETQYF. Here the CDR3 DNA reads TGCAGCGTCGCGGGACTAGCTTTGGAGACCCAGTACTTC.

The CDR3 region is CASSYPGGGHREQFF. The CDR3 nucleotides read TGTGCCAGCAGTTACCCCGGGGGGGGCCACCGGGAGCAGTTCTTC. The chain recombines TRBV6-5 with TRBJ2-1; 8 bases are shared with TRBD2. The J segment lost 10 bases and the V segment lost 2 bases, leaving 10 bases of the junction unmatched. The CDR3 length is 15 residues. Germline values: CDR1 MNHEY, CDR2 SVGAGI.

This clone was counted only a few times. This rearrangement joins TRBV13 to TRBJ2-4, with TRBD1 matching 7 bases. V was pared by 5 bases and J by 1 base, with 11 bases of the junction left unmatched. The germline V gene encodes CDR1 PRHDT and CDR2 FYEKMQ (reference sequence). This CDR3 has 17 residues. CDR3 residues: CASSPSPTGPAKNIQYF. The CDR3 DNA is TGTGCCAGCAGCCCTTCCCCGACAGGGCCGGCCAAAAACATTCAGTACTTC.

The chain recombines TRBV7-3 with TRBJ2-1, with 8 positions matching TRBD1. With V trimmed by 3 bases and J by 8 bases, 9 bases remained unmatched. Germline V gene lookup returns CDR1 SGHTA and CDR2 FQGTGA. The CDR3 is made up of 15 amino acids. This CDR3 is CASSFDRGSGYEQFF. The CDR3 region has the DNA TGTGCCAGCAGCTTCGACAGGGGTTCCGGCTATGAGCAGTTCTTC.

The chain recombines TRBV9 with TRBJ1-1, with 7 positions matching TRBD1. V shed 3 bases and J 4 bases; nucleotides not matched to a gene: 3. The CDR3 contains 13 residues. Germline V CDR1 and CDR2: SGDLS, YYNGEE. CDR3 in amino acids: CASSATGSTEAFF. CDR3 sequence (DNA): TGTGCCAGCAGCGCGACAGGGAGCACTGAAGCTTTCTTT.

The CDR3 nucleotides are TGTGCCAGCAGCTTAGCTGACACCTCGAACACTGAAGCTTTCTTT. Its protein product is CASSLADTSNTEAFF. V gene TRBV7-9 combines with J gene TRBJ1-1; D unresolved. The CDR3 runs to 15 residues. V was clipped by 0 bases and J by 1 base, with 9 bases between them. Germline CDR1 reads SEHNR; CDR2 reads FQNEAQ (reference sequence). Supplemented by reference TRBV7-9 and TRBJ1-1, the full variable domain reads DTGVSQNPRHKITKRGQNVTFRCDPISEHNRLYWYRQTLGQGPEFLTYFQNEAQLEKSRLLSDRFSAERPKGSFSTLEIQRTEQGDSAMYLCASSLADTSNTEAFFGQGTRLTVV.

J is TRBJ2-7 and V is TRBV28, with TRBD1 matching 9 bases. The CDR3 consists of 17 residues. The V gene end was trimmed by 6 bases and the J gene end by 6 bases; junction bases not matched to a gene: 18. Per the germline V gene, CDR1 is MDHEN and CDR2 is SYDVKM. The CDR3 is CASSRPLQGASLGEQYF. In DNA form, the CDR3 reads TGTGCCAGCAGCCGCCCTCTACAGGGGGCTAGTCTAGGCGAGCAGTACTTC.

The chain couples TRBV7-2 to TRBJ2-1; 8 nucleotides align to TRBD2. CDR1 and CDR2 (germline): SGHTA, FQGNSA. The junction had 6 bases not matched to a gene; V was cut back by 1 base and J by 7 bases. CDR3 size: 15 residues. The CDR3, as DNA: TGTGCCAGCAGCTTAGGGGGGATAGCGGGGAATGAGCAGTTCTTC. Translated, it gives CASSLGGIAGNEQFF. Looking up the rest from reference TRBV7-2 and TRBJ2-1 gives the full variable domain: GAGVSQSPSNKVTEKGKDVELRCDPISGHTALYWYRQSLGQGLEFLIYFQGNSAPDKSGLPSDRFSAERTGGSVSTLTIQRTQQEDSAVYLCASSLGGIAGNEQFFGPGTRLTVL.

The rearrangement uses TRBV6-1 and TRBJ2-1; 9 bases match TRBD1. Per the germline V gene, CDR1 is MNHNS and CDR2 is SASEGT. The CDR3 has 17 amino acids. The J segment lost 8 bases and the V segment lost 4 bases, leaving 15 bases of the junction unmatched. The CDR3 reads CASSGPITGGLIDEQFF. The CDR3 region has the DNA TGTGCCAGCAGTGGTCCGATCACAGGGGGCCTCATCGATGAGCAGTTCTTC.

The V and J genes are TRBV19 and TRBJ2-3; the match to TRBD1 covers 9 bases. Germline-derived CDR1 and CDR2 are LNHDA and SQIVND (reference sequence). The junction had 4 bases not matched to a gene; V was cut back by 8 bases and J by 1 base. This CDR3 comprises 14 residues. The CDR3 sequence: CASGQGLGTDTQYF. The CDR3 DNA reads as TGTGCCAGTGGACAGGGGTTGGGCACAGATACGCAGTATTTT.

This chain connects TRBV27 to TRBJ2-5; TRBD2 matches 7 bases. The V gene end was trimmed by 1 base and the J gene end by 3 bases; junction bases not matched to a gene: 2. The CDR3 runs 14 residues. CDR1 and CDR2 (germline): MNHEY, SMNVEV (reference sequence). The CDR3 coding sequence is TGTGCCAGCAGTTTATTTGCGGGGGAAGAGACCCAGTACTTC. It translates to CASSLFAGEETQYF.

The V and J genes are TRBV5-4 and TRBJ1-4, with TRBD1 as a possible D gene (6 bases). From germline, CDR1 is SGHNT and CDR2 YYREEE (reference sequence). Trimming stripped 3 bases from V and 7 bases from J, with 13 bases between. This CDR3 contains 14 residues. The CDR3 DNA is TGTGCCAGCAGCTCAGAGACAGGCCGTGAAAAACTGTTTTTT. This codes for CASSSETGREKLFF.

J is TRBJ2-2 and V is TRBV2, with 7 bases that match TRBD2. The CDR3 extends over 16 amino acids. V lost 10 bases to trimming and J lost 0 bases; unmatched junction nucleotides: 11. The V gene's germline CDR1 is SNHLY and CDR2 FYNNEI. The CDR3 reads CAIMTSRYSNTGELFF. The CDR3, as DNA: TGTGCCATAATGACTAGCCGCTACTCGAACACCGGGGAGCTGTTTTTT. The full variable domain, completed using reference TRBV2 and TRBJ2-2, is EPEVTQTPSHQVTQMGQEVILRCVPISNHLYFYWYRQILGQKVEFLVSFYNNEISEKSEIFDDQFSVERPDGSNFTLKIRSTKLEDSAMYFCAIMTSRYSNTGELFFGEGSRLTVL.

This rearrangement joins TRBV6-5 to TRBJ2-5, with TRBD1 identical over 7 bases. Trimming took 5 bases from V and 4 from J; bases not matched to a gene: 7. Germline CDR1 reads MNHEY; CDR2 reads SVGAGI. This CDR3 spans 14 amino acids. Written as DNA, the CDR3 is TGTGCCAGCAGTCCCCAACAGGGGAGAGAGACCCAGTACTTC. Its translation: CASSPQQGRETQYF.

The chain carries TRBV2 and TRBJ1-3, with D maybe TRBD1 (6 bases). The CDR3 loop spans 16 amino acids. Germline CDR1 reads SNHLY; CDR2 reads FYNNEI. Trimming took off 10 bases at V and 0 bases at J, with 19 bases between the two ends. DNA for the CDR3: TGTGCCAACATCCAGATGACAGGTAGCTCTGGAAACACCATATATTTT. Translation gives CANIQMTGSSGNTIYF.

The chain carries TRBV29-1 and TRBJ1-2, with 9 bases that match TRBD1. The CDR3 covers 13 residues. The trim removed 2 bases at V and 8 bases at J, leaving 6 bases unmatched. CDR1 SQVTM and CDR2 ANQGSEA come from the germline V gene. The CDR3 bases are TGCAGCGTTGAATACAGGGGGCCAGAGGGCTACACCTTC. This translates into CSVEYRGPEGYTF.

The rearrangement uses TRBV28 and TRBJ2-6, with D perhaps matching TRBD2 (6 bases). V was shortened by 1 base and J by 0 bases, with 13 bases between the two germline ends. There are 18 residues in the CDR3. Germline V gene sequence: CDR1 MDHEN, CDR2 SYDVKM. The CDR3 protein is CASSLSWGVNSGANVLTF. In nucleotides, the CDR3 is TGTGCCAGCAGTTTATCCTGGGGGGTAAACTCTGGGGCCAACGTCCTGACTTTC.